Sequencing of this T cell receptor beta chain was carried out in a study of CD8+ T cells in alopecia areata. In each case, RNA was isolated and then reverse transcribed into cDNA as the sequencing template. The data were produced by immunoSEQ multiplex PCR, yet TCRdb's version contains in-frame clones alone and is incomplete. Among about 120,000 clones, approximately 60% were seen once, and the ten largest hold around 5.7%. This CDR3 spans 12 amino acids. CDR1 and CDR2 from the germline V gene are SQVTM and ANQGSEA. V was pared by 6 bases and J by 1 base, with 2 bases of the junction left unmatched. Regarding treatment: oral pan-JAK inhibitor, 5-10 mg twice daily. A note on this clone: The sample holds other DNA sequences that translate to the same CDR3.

This sequence was found in a human donor with alopecia areata. The V gene is TRBV29-1, the J gene TRBJ1-1; 7 positions agree with TRBD1. The starting material was CD4+ T cells sorted from blood, obtained at week 4, from a patient treated with tofacitinib. The CDR3 DNA sequence: TGCAGCGTAGGGGACAGGAACACTGAAGCTTTCTTT. Translating it yields CSVGDRNTEAFF.